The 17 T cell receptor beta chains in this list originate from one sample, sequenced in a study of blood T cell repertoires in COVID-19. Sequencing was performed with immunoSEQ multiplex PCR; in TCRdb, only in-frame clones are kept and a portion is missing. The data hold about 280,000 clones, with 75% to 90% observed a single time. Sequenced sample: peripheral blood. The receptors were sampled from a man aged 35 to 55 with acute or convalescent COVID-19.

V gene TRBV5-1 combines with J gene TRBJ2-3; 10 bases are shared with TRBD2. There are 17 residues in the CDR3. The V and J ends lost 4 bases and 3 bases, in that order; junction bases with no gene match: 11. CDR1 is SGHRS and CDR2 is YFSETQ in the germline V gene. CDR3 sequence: CASSPQNSGGTTDTQYF. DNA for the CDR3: TGCGCCAGCAGCCCACAGAATAGCGGGGGGACTACAGATACGCAGTATTTT.

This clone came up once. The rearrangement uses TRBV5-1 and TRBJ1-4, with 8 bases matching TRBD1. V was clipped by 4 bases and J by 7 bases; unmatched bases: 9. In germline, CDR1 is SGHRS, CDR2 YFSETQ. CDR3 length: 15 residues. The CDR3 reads CASSPGQGVAEKLFF. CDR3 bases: TGCGCCAGCAGCCCTGGACAGGGAGTTGCTGAAAAACTGTTTTTT.

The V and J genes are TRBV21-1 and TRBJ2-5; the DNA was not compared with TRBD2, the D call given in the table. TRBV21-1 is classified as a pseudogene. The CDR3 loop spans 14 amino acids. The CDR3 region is CASRVSGGIETQYF. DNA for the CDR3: TGTGCCAGCAGAGTTAGCGGGGGTATCGAGACCCAGTACTTC.

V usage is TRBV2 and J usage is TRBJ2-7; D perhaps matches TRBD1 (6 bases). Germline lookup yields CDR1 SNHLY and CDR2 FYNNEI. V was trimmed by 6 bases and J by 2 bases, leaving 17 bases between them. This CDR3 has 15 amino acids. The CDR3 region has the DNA TGTGCCAGCAGGCCTGACAGGACCGCCGCCTACGAGCAGTACTTC. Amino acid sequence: CASRPDRTAAYEQYF.

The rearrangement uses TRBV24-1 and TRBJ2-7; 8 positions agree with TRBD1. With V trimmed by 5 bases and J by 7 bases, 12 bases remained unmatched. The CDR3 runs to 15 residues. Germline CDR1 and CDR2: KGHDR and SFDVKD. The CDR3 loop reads CATSGPGQGLWEQYF. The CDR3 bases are TGTGCCACCAGTGGTCCCGGACAGGGTTTGTGGGAGCAGTACTTC.

DNA of the CDR3: TGCGCCAGCAGCTCCGGGACTCTTATTTCCTACGAGCAGTACTTC. Its translation is CASSSGTLISYEQYF. The chain uses TRBV5-1 and TRBJ2-7; D perhaps matches TRBD2 (6 bases). The germline V gene encodes CDR1 SGHRS and CDR2 YFSETQ. The V gene lost 3 bases and the J gene lost 1 base, with 14 bases spanning the gap. This CDR3 region has 15 residues.

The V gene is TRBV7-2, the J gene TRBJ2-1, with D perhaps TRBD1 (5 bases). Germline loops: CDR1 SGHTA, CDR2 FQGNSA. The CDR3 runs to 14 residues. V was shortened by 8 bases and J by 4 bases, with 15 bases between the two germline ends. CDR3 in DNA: TGTGCCAGCTCAATCTGGGGCTTTTACAATGAGCAGTTCTTC. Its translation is CASSIWGFYNEQFF.

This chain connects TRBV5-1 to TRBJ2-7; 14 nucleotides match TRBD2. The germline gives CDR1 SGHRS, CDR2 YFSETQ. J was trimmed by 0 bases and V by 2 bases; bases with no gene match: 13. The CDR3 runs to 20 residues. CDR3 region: CASSFGLAGGTALYSYEQYF. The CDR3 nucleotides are TGCGCCAGCAGCTTCGGACTAGCGGGGGGTACTGCACTTTACTCCTACGAGCAGTACTTC. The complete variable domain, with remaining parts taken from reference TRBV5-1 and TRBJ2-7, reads KAGVTQTPRYLIKTRGQQVTLSCSPISGHRSVSWYQQTPGQGLQFLFEYFSETQRNKGNFPGRFSGRQFSNSRSEMNVSTLELGDSALYLCASSFGLAGGTALYSYEQYFGPGTRLTVT.

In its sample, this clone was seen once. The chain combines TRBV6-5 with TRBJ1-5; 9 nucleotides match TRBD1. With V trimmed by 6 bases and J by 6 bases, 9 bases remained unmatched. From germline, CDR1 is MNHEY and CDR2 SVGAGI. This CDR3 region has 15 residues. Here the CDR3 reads CASSPDRGKRQPQHF. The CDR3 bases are TGTGCCAGCAGCCCCGACAGGGGGAAGCGTCAGCCCCAGCATTTT.

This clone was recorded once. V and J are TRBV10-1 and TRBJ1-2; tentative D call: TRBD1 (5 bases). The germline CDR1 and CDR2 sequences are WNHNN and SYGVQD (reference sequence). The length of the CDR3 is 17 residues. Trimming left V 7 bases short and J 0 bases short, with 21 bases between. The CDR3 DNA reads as TGCGCCAGCACCGCGGTGGAGGGACTTAAAGCTAACTATGGCTACACCTTC. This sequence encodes CASTAVEGLKANYGYTF.

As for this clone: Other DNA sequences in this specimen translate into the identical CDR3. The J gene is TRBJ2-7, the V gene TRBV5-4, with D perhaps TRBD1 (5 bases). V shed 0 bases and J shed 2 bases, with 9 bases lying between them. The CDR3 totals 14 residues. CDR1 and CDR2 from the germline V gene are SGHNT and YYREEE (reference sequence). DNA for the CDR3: TGTGCCAGCAGCTTGGGTCAGGGCGCCTACGAGCAGTACTTC. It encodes CASSLGQGAYEQYF.

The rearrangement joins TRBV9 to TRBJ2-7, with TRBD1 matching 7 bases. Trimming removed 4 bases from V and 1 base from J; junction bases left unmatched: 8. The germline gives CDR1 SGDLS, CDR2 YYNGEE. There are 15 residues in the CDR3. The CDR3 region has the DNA TGTGCCAGCAGCCCACGGACAGGCGCATCCTACGAGCAGTACTTC. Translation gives CASSPRTGASYEQYF.

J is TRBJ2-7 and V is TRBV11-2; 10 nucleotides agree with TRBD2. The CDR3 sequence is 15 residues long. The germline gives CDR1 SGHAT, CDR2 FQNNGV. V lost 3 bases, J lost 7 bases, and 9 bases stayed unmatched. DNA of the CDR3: TGTGCCAGCAGCTTCACTAGCGGGGTGTTTGGGGAGCAGTACTTC. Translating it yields CASSFTSGVFGEQYF.

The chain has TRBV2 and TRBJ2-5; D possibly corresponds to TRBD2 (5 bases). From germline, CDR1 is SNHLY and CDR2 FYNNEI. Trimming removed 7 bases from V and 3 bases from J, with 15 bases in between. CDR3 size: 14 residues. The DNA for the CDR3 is TGTGCCAGCAACGGAGGCCCGTACAAAGAGACCCAGTACTTC. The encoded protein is CASNGGPYKETQYF.

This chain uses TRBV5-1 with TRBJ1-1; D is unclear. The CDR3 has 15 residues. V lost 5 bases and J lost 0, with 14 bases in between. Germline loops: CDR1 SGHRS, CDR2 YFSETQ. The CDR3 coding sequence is TGCGCCAGCAGGAGGTTTGGAGGCATGAACACTGAAGCTTTCTTT. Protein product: CASRRFGGMNTEAFF. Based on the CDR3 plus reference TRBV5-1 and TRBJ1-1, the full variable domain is KAGVTQTPRYLIKTRGQQVTLSCSPISGHRSVSWYQQTPGQGLQFLFEYFSETQRNKGNFPGRFSGRQFSNSRSEMNVSTLELGDSALYLCASRRFGGMNTEAFFGQGTRLTVV.

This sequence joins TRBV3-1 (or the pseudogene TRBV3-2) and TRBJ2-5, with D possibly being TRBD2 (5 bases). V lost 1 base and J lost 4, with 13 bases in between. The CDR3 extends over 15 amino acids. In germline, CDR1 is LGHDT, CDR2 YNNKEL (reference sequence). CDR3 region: CASSQAGSAGETQYF. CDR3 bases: TGTGCCAGCAGCCAAGCGGGATCCGCGGGAGAGACCCAGTACTTC.

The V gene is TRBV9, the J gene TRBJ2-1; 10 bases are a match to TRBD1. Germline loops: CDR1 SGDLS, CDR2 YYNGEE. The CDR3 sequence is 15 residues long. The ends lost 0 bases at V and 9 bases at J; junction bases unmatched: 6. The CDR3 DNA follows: TGTGCCAGCAGCGTAGGGGACAGGGGAGTCAGTGAGCAGTTCTTC. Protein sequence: CASSVGDRGVSEQFF.